These 10 T cell receptor beta chains were sequenced from one sample in a study of blood T cell repertoires in COVID-19. Clones were sequenced by immunoSEQ multiplex PCR, and TCRdb holds only the in-frame ones, with some missing. The table records about 280,000 clones, around 86% of them present only once. The specimen was peripheral blood. All receptors come from a woman under 40 who had recovered from COVID-19.

The V call is TRBV4-1, the J call TRBJ1-2, with 7 nucleotides matching TRBD1. There are 15 residues in the CDR3. The trim removed 0 bases at V and 0 bases at J, leaving 1 base unmatched. Germline values: CDR1 MGHRA, CDR2 YSYEKL. Written as DNA, the CDR3 is TGCGCCAGCAGCCAAGATGACAGGGCTAACTATGGCTACACCTTC. Its translation: CASSQDDRANYGYTF.

The CDR3 here is CASSFLGQGGNEQFF. The CDR3 coding sequence is TGCGCCAGCAGCTTCCTGGGACAGGGGGGGAATGAGCAGTTCTTC. The V gene is TRBV5-1, the J gene TRBJ2-1; 11 bases agree with TRBD1. The CDR3 runs 15 residues. Germline CDR1 SGHRS, CDR2 YFSETQ. The V segment lost 2 bases and the J segment 7 bases; nucleotides outside the gene matches: 5.

The gene calls are TRBV2 and TRBJ2-7; TRBD1 agrees at 8 bases. Germline values: CDR1 SNHLY, CDR2 FYNNEI. V lost 6 bases and J lost 6; bases outside the gene matches: 10. This CDR3 has 14 amino acids. CDR3 in amino acids: CASRMAGQASEQYF. Here the CDR3 DNA reads TGTGCCAGCAGAATGGCGGGACAGGCCAGCGAGCAGTACTTC.

The chain is built from TRBV11-2 and TRBJ2-7; 10 bases align to TRBD1. Germline CDR1 is SGHAT and CDR2 is FQNNGV. Trimming cost V 5 bases and J 2 bases; bases outside gene matches: 3. The CDR3 extends over 14 amino acids. CDR3 sequence (DNA): TGTGCCAGCAGCCCCGGGACAGGGGCCTACGAGCAGTACTTC. It encodes CASSPGTGAYEQYF. Combining the CDR3 with reference TRBV11-2 and TRBJ2-7 gives the whole variable domain EAGVAQSPRYKIIEKRQSVAFWCNPISGHATLYWYQQILGQGPKLLIQFQNNGVVDDSQLPKDRFSAERLKGVDSTLKIQPAKLEDSAVYLCASSPGTGAYEQYFGPGTRLTVT.

V gene TRBV4-1 combines with J gene TRBJ1-2; D may be TRBD1 (6 bases). This CDR3 spans 14 amino acids. Germline lookup yields CDR1 MGHRA and CDR2 YSYEKL. With 1 base removed from V and 5 bases from J, the gap between germline ends came to 11 bases. The CDR3: CASSQGGDTYGYTF. CDR3 sequence (DNA): TGCGCCAGCAGCCAAGGAGGGGACACGTATGGCTACACCTTC.

The chain employs TRBV7-9 and TRBJ1-2; the D gene is possibly TRBD1 (6 bases). This CDR3 contains 15 residues. The V gene's germline CDR1 is SEHNR and CDR2 FQNEAQ (reference sequence). V dropped 5 bases and J dropped 4 bases, with 17 bases sitting between them. Here the CDR3 reads CASSEGRGQSYGYTF. The CDR3 region has the DNA TGTGCCAGCAGCGAAGGCCGTGGACAGTCCTATGGCTACACCTTC.

The chain has TRBV18 and TRBJ1-2; 8 positions match TRBD1. The V and J ends lost 5 bases and 0 bases, in that order; junction bases with no gene match: 2. The CDR3 is 14 residues long. Per germline, CDR1 KGHSH and CDR2 LQKENI. The CDR3 loop reads CASSKDRANYGYTF. The CDR3 coding sequence is TGTGCCAGCTCAAAGGACAGGGCTAACTATGGCTACACCTTC.

This clone was seen more than once but under ten times. This chain connects TRBV6-5 to TRBJ2-1, with TRBD2 identical over 7 bases. The CDR3 runs to 13 residues. Unmatched junction bases numbered 8, after V lost 5 bases and J lost 10 bases. Germline V lookup: CDR1 MNHEY, CDR2 SVGAGI. CDR3 DNA sequence: TGTGCCAGCAGTCCACTGGGAGGGGCCGAGCAGTTCTTC. This codes for CASSPLGGAEQFF.

This chain uses TRBV5-4 with TRBJ2-5, with 8 bases that match TRBD2. Germline V CDR1 and CDR2: SGHNT, YYREEE (reference sequence). This CDR3 contains 14 residues. J was trimmed by 2 bases and V by 4 bases; bases with no gene match: 4. The DNA of the CDR3 is TGTGCCAGCAGCCGCGGGGGGCAACAAGAGACCCAGTACTTC. Amino acids: CASSRGGQQETQYF.

The V and J genes are TRBV28 and TRBJ2-5, with D possibly matching TRBD1 (6 bases). The germline CDR1 and CDR2 sequences are MDHEN and SYDVKM. This CDR3 contains 14 residues. Trimming pared 5 bases from V and 9 bases from J, leaving 19 bases between. CDR3 in DNA: TGTGCCAGCAGTCCTTCTGACAGGATCGGGGCCCAGTACTTC. Amino acids: CASSPSDRIGAQYF.